This T cell receptor (beta chain) was observed in a study of PD-1 blockade in classical Hodgkin lymphoma (dated by TCRdb to about 2020). In terms of the full investigation: Nivolumab dosing was 3 mg/kg intravenously every 2 weeks, continuing until either disease progression or unacceptable toxicity. The study used CyTOF and TCR beta sequencing to define a peripheral blood immune signature of response to PD-1 blockade in classical Hodgkin lymphoma.

The Qiagen DNeasy kit was used to extract genomic DNA both from unsorted PBMCs and from the negatively selected CD4+ and CD8+ fractions. TCR beta CDR3 regions were amplified by immunoSEQ multiplex PCR using primers annealing to V and J segments. A synthetic immune receptor repertoire was used to minimize amplification bias, and any remaining bias was removed computationally after sequencing. Turning to the authors' computational methods: Custom Python scripts were used to quantify repertoire diversity as the Shannon entropy index. Unsorted, CD4+ and CD8+ repertoires were analyzed separately, except for combined analyses in which CD4+ and CD8+ sequences were merged in silico. A clone counted as expanded when the clone's frequency after treatment rose at least 2-fold relative to C1D1, and clones undetected at baseline were given a pseudocount of 0.5. Clones with 0 or 1 copy at C1D1 were defined as singleton clones, while clones with 2 or more copies were defined as non-singleton clones. Clones expanded in unsorted samples were labelled as CD4+, CD8+ or unknown by matching protein sequences in sorted samples from the same patient. Wilcoxon tests on paired samples were used to test changes in diversity from C1D1 to C4D1. In TCRdb, the immuneACCESS table is reduced to in-frame sequences with V and J assigned. These tables do not hold every clone; where another copy was compared, an unresolved V gene accounts for under half, and the others remain unexplained. The V and J calls and clone size were taken over from that table, and D and trimming were inferred from the DNA. This sample gives 2,900 or so clones in total; 72% of them show up just once. The ten largest clones take up 9.5% to 13% of the sample.

V loses 0 bases at its end and J loses 3 bases; junction bases beyond the gene matches: 2. The CDR3, cysteine through phenylalanine, is 16 amino acids long. Just the 48-base CDR3 DNA is kept, in frame starting at base 1. Via the germline V gene, CDR1 is LGHNA and CDR2 YNFKEQ. Worth noting for this clone: Its antigen is currently not known. No clone much larger than this one lies a single base away; base qualities are absent.

Overall results and qualifications from the work: Trial patients with a complete response had baseline diversity similar to that of newly diagnosed patients, while partial responders and progressors had significantly lower diversity. Only a single clinical trial cohort was studied, and what caused the repertoire differences, possibly disease activity or prior therapy, remained undefined. CD4+ but not CD8+ TCR diversity rose significantly by C4D1 (p=0.0027 vs p=0.16), most apparent in complete responders (p=0.02). Lower diversity was observed in patients in whom nivolumab was started less than 1 year after ASCT, and these patients were excluded from later analyses so that confounding by immune reconstitution would be avoided. Baseline TCR diversity was reported as lower in newly diagnosed patients than in healthy donors, and lower still in relapsed/refractory patients.

Read against the paper, the sample's time point label means: cycle 1 day 1 (C1D1), immediately before nivolumab initiation. Every trial patient had relapsed following autologous stem cell transplantation, and prior brentuximab vedotin exposure was what differed among cohorts A, B and C. Magnetic negative selection with a Miltenyi CD8+ T cell isolation kit was used to purify CD8+ T cells from thawed PBMCs. A total of approximately 51 patients with relapsed/refractory classical Hodgkin lymphoma made up the trial cohort, and each patient's best overall response was complete response, partial response or progressive disease. In the multi-cohort phase II CheckMate 205 trial, trial patients received single-agent nivolumab. An independent review committee assessed best overall response by applying the 2007 International Working Group response criteria. PBMCs from the trial were collected at three points: immediately before nivolumab initiation (C1D1), and during therapy at cycle 2 day 1 and cycle 4 day 1. Peripheral blood was collected in 8 mL Vacutainer Cell Preparation Tubes, from which PBMCs were isolated by centrifugation and then cryopreserved. Purified CD4+ and CD8+ fractions were prepared only for cases where an additional PBMC sample was available. Magnetically labelled cells were depleted on LS columns in a quadroMACS separator, and the flow-through was collected as the purified fraction.

The receptor was isolated from a human donor with classical Hodgkin lymphoma. The sample here was CD8+ T cells from blood, taken at baseline. This receptor chain uses TRBV4-2 and TRBJ2-7; 13 central bases correspond to TRBD2. The bases are TGTGCCAGCAGCCAAGAGGGACTAGCGGGACGCTACGAGCAGTACTTC. Translated, this is CASSQEGLAGRYEQYF.